Listed here are 19 T cell receptor beta chains from one sample, sequenced in a study of blood T cell repertoires in COVID-19. Generated by immunoSEQ multiplex PCR, the TCRdb table keeps only in-frame clones and is missing some. The data hold roughly 300,000 clones, with roughly 90% observed a single time. The sample consisted of peripheral blood. The receptors derive from a woman under 40 with COVID-19, enrolled during active disease.

CDR3 in amino acids: CSVHRAQGEQYF. DNA for the CDR3: TGCAGCGTCCACCGGGCCCAGGGGGAGCAGTACTTC. The gene calls are TRBV29-1 and TRBJ2-7; D possibly corresponds to TRBD1 (6 bases). There are 12 residues in the CDR3. Per the germline V gene, CDR1 is SQVTM and CDR2 is ANQGSEA. Trimming shortened V by 6 bases and J by 7 bases, and 16 bases separated the two germline ends.

The chain recombines TRBV10-3 with TRBJ1-1, with TRBD1 as a possible D gene (5 bases). The CDR3 loop spans 14 amino acids. Trimming stripped 2 bases from V and 7 bases from J, with 14 bases between. Germline V gene lookup returns CDR1 ENHRY and CDR2 SYGVKD. In nucleotides, the CDR3 is TGTGCCATCAGTGAGCCGGACAAAGTGAATGAAGCTTTCTTT. Encoded protein: CAISEPDKVNEAFF.

The CDR3 nucleotides read TGTGCCAGTAGCAGTATCACTGGGACAGTCTATGGCTACACCTTC. It specifies CASSSITGTVYGYTF. The rearrangement uses TRBV19 and TRBJ1-2; 7 nucleotides agree with TRBD1. CDR3 length: 15 residues. Germline CDR1 LNHDA, CDR2 SQIVND (reference sequence). The V and J ends lost 6 bases and 4 bases, in that order; junction bases with no gene match: 11.

There are a few counts of this clone. J is TRBJ2-2 and V is TRBV5-1; TRBD2 matches 8 bases. CDR1 is SGHRS and CDR2 is YFSETQ in the germline V gene. Germline trimming cut 4 bases from V and 5 bases from J; bases unmatched to any gene: 13. CDR3 length: 17 amino acids. This CDR3 reads CASSLLGTTSGTGELFF. CDR3 in DNA: TGCGCCAGCAGCCTTCTGGGGACAACTAGCGGAACCGGGGAGCTGTTTTTT.

This clone was observed a single time. The chain links TRBV18 to TRBJ2-1; TRBD2 matches at 7 bases. The germline CDR1 and CDR2 sequences are KGHSH and LQKENI. V dropped 0 bases and J dropped 5; count of bases not matched to a gene: 4. The CDR3 totals 15 residues. CDR3 nucleotide sequence: TGTGCCAGCTCACCACCGACGGGAGGAAACAATGAGCAGTTCTTC. It codes for CASSPPTGGNNEQFF.

This sequence joins TRBV4-1 and TRBJ1-2; the D gene is possibly TRBD1 (6 bases). The germline gives CDR1 MGHRA, CDR2 YSYEKL. Trimming removed 0 bases from V and 4 bases from J, with 18 bases in between. This CDR3 spans 17 amino acids. The CDR3 region is CASSQDLGITGTYGYTF. DNA of the CDR3: TGCGCCAGCAGCCAAGATCTTGGCATAACAGGGACCTATGGCTACACCTTC.

This clone was picked up a small number of times. This chain links TRBV19 with TRBJ1-2; tentatively, D is TRBD1 (5 bases). V was cut by 5 bases and J by 4 bases, with 17 bases left in between. In germline, CDR1 is LNHDA, CDR2 SQIVND (reference sequence). The CDR3 sequence is 15 residues long. DNA for the CDR3: TGTGCCAGTAGTCCTCGGGGGGACCAGCTCTATGGCTACACCTTC. Protein: CASSPRGDQLYGYTF. Looking up the rest from reference TRBV19 and TRBJ1-2 gives the full variable domain: DGGITQSPKYLFRKEGQNVTLSCEQNLNHDAMYWYRQDPGQGLRLIYYSQIVNDFQKGDIAEGYSVSREKKESFPLTVTSAQKNPTAFYLCASSPRGDQLYGYTFGSGTRLTVV.

V and J are TRBV24-1 and TRBJ2-3; 16 bases are a match to TRBD2. The CDR3 consists of 19 residues. The trim removed 4 bases at V and 2 bases at J, leaving 8 bases unmatched. The germline gives CDR1 KGHDR, CDR2 SFDVKD. Here the CDR3 reads CATSEPGTSGRGPTDTQYF. CDR3 DNA: TGTGCCACCAGTGAACCCGGGACTAGCGGGAGGGGGCCCACAGATACGCAGTATTTT.

The chain is built from TRBV27 and TRBJ1-1; 9 nucleotides match TRBD1. This CDR3 region has 14 residues. Germline assignment: CDR1 MNHEY and CDR2 SMNVEV (reference sequence). Trimming at V came to 4 bases and at J to 5 bases, leaving 5 bases not matched to a gene. The CDR3 protein is CASSSYRGLTEAFF. CDR3 nucleotide sequence: TGTGCCAGCAGTTCCTACAGGGGGCTGACTGAAGCTTTCTTT.

The chain is built from TRBV28 and TRBJ1-2; TRBD1 matches at 9 bases. V shed 2 bases and J 6 bases; nucleotides not matched to a gene: 13. The CDR3 runs to 17 residues. The V gene's germline CDR1 is MDHEN and CDR2 SYDVKM. CDR3 protein: CASSLVVGTGQNNGYTF. As DNA, the CDR3 is TGTGCCAGCAGTTTAGTAGTAGGGACAGGGCAGAATAATGGCTACACCTTC.

The V and J genes are TRBV7-6 and TRBJ1-4; a possible D gene is TRBD1 (5 bases). V lost 1 base to trimming and J lost 3 bases, with 15 bases between them. This CDR3 has 17 residues. CDR1 and CDR2 (germline): SGHVS, FNYEAQ. CDR3 nucleotide sequence: TGTGCCAGCAGCTTAGGAGGATGGGGGGGGTCTAATGAAAAACTGTTTTTT. It translates to CASSLGGWGGSNEKLFF.

The CDR3 DNA follows: TGTGCCAGCACGTTGACAGGTGAAGCTTTCTTT. Its translation: CASTLTGEAFF. The chain has TRBV21-1 and TRBJ1-1; TRBD1, the table's D call, lacks a check against the DNA. TRBV21-1 is an annotated pseudogene. There are 11 residues in the CDR3.

This sequence joins TRBV19 and TRBJ1-4, with a weak D call TRBD1 (6 bases). Trimming stripped 6 bases from V and 7 bases from J, with 15 bases between. The CDR3 totals 14 residues. From germline, CDR1 is LNHDA and CDR2 SQIVND (reference sequence). DNA for the CDR3: TGTGCCAGTAGCCCCTCGGGGGGCAGTGAAAAACTGTTTTTT. The encoded protein is CASSPSGGSEKLFF.

This clone was observed a single time. This rearrangement joins TRBV30 to TRBJ1-6; tentative D call: TRBD1 (6 bases). There are 13 residues in the CDR3. The germline V gene has CDR1 GTSNPN and CDR2 SVGIG (reference sequence). V lost 1 base and J lost 8, with 9 bases in between. DNA for the CDR3: TGTGCCTGGAGTGAGTCAGGGGATTCACCCCTCCACTTT. It encodes CAWSESGDSPLHF.

This sequence joins TRBV5-6 and TRBJ1-2, with unresolved D. The V gene lost 4 bases and the J gene lost 1 base, with 14 bases spanning the gap. The CDR3 totals 15 residues. The germline V gene has CDR1 SGHDT and CDR2 YYEEEE. CDR3 in DNA: TGTGCCAGCAGCGTGAGGAGGGATTTTAACTATGGCTACACCTTC. Encoded protein: CASSVRRDFNYGYTF.

The chain combines TRBV3-1 (or the pseudogene TRBV3-2) with TRBJ1-6; D is unresolved. The germline gives CDR1 LGHDT, CDR2 YNNKEL (reference sequence). CDR3 length: 16 amino acids. Trimming left V 0 bases short and J 8 bases short, with 14 bases between. The CDR3 DNA follows: TGTGCCAGCAGCCAAGAGTTCCCGAAACTCCATTCACCCCTCCACTTT. Translated: CASSQEFPKLHSPLHF.

The V and J genes are TRBV19 and TRBJ2-3, with TRBD1 identical over 9 bases. V gave up 1 base and J gave up 4 bases; unmatched junction bases: 6. The CDR3 is made up of 16 amino acids. Germline values: CDR1 LNHDA, CDR2 SQIVND (reference sequence). The CDR3 nucleotides are TGTGCCAGTAGTATAGGAGGGACAGGGAAGGCAGATACGCAGTATTTT. Amino acid sequence: CASSIGGTGKADTQYF.

This clone was seen just once. The chain links TRBV6-5 to TRBJ2-3, with 8 bases fitting TRBD2. This CDR3 region has 14 residues. Germline V gene lookup returns CDR1 MNHEY and CDR2 SVGAGI. V was clipped by 7 bases and J by 3 bases; unmatched bases: 6. The CDR3 spells CASIRGGRTDTQYF. As DNA, the CDR3 is TGTGCCAGCATCCGGGGCGGGAGGACAGATACGCAGTATTTT.

Worth noting for this clone: Within the sample, other DNA sequences also encode this same CDR3. The rearrangement joins TRBV3-1 (or the pseudogene TRBV3-2) to TRBJ2-1, with D possibly being TRBD1 (7 bases). Trimming pared 5 bases from V and 6 bases from J, leaving 14 bases between. The CDR3 is made up of 14 amino acids. Looked up from germline, CDR1 is LGHDT and CDR2 is YNNKEL (reference sequence). CDR3 amino acids: CASSSLAGGNEQFF. DNA of the CDR3: TGTGCCAGCAGCTCACTAGCAGGGGGCAATGAGCAGTTCTTC.